There are a few counts of the clone carrying this T cell receptor (beta chain). In the source study's methods: Reference gene primer amplification yielded estimated nucleated cell counts. Assay used: immunoSEQ multiplex PCR; TCRdb lists only in-frame clones, some missing. The V and J calls and clone size are taken from that table; D and trimming were inferred from the DNA. Found here are 300,000 or so clones, 86% of them singletons; the top ten hold under 2%. This sample is part of a study of blood T cell repertoires in COVID-19. Study-level background: Acute-phase and convalescent COVID-19 samples originated in the United States, Italy and Spain. T cells, B-cell-depleted T cells, or PBMCs provided the cDNA or gDNA that served as material.

The material sequenced was peripheral blood. The TCR comes from a woman aged 50 to 65 with acute or convalescent COVID-19.

DNA for the CDR3: TGTGCCAGCAGCTCTCAGGGGGCGGGTACCTACAATGAGCAGTTCTTC. Translated, it gives CASSSQGAGTYNEQFF. The chain is built from TRBV7-2 and TRBJ2-1; 8 bases match TRBD1. This CDR3 is 16 amino acids long. The J segment lost 2 bases and the V segment lost 4 bases, leaving 7 bases of the junction unmatched. CDR1 and CDR2 from the germline V gene are SGHTA and FQGNSA.